A few counts support the clone carrying this T cell receptor beta chain. The antigen remains undetermined. Sequencing used immunoSEQ multiplex PCR; TCRdb keeps in-frame clones, though not all of them. The table records tens of thousands of clones, about 92% of them present only once. CDR3 length equals 15 residues. CDR1 and CDR2 from the germline V gene are MNHNS and SASEGT. V was cut by 6 bases and J by 5 bases, with 20 bases left in between. This record belongs to a study of cytomegalovirus exposure and HLA in healthy donors. Study-level points and caveats: It was reportedly the case that the classifier diagnosed cytomegalovirus status with high specificity and sensitivity.

The V gene is TRBV6-1, the J gene TRBJ2-7; D possibly corresponds to TRBD1 (6 bases). Material for sequencing was PBMCs. The source of this sequence is a man between 18 and 29 years old in good health and CMV-seronegative. The CDR3 DNA sequence: TGTGCCAGCAGCCGCGCGGCAGGGGTAGGGAACGAGCAGTACTTC. Its translation is CASSRAAGVGNEQYF.